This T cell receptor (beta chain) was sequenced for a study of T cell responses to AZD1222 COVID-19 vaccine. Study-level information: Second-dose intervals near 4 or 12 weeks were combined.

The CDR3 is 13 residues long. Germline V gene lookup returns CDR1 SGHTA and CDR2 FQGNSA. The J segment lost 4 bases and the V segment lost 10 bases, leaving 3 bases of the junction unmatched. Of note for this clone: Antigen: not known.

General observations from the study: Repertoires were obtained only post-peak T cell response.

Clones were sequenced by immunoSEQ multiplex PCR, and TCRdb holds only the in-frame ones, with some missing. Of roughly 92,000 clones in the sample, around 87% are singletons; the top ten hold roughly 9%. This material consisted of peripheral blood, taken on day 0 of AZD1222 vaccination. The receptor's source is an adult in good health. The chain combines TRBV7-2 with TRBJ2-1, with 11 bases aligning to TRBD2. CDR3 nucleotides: TGTGCCATAGCGGGGGGGCCTTACAATGAGCAGTTCTTC. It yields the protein CAIAGGPYNEQFF.